These 3 T cell receptor beta chains originate from one sample sequenced in a study of T cells after yellow fever vaccination. MiXCR, applied by TCRdb to the 5' RACE reads, yields one record per CDR3 protein. The table has around 110,000 distinct CDR3 sequences, 6.5% to 9% seen once; the top ten hold 25%. Sequenced here: CD8+ T cells sorted from PBMCs, sampled 45 days after the yellow fever booster vaccination. The receptors come from a man aged 25 to 40 who received the YFV17D yellow fever vaccine.

The chain couples TRBV7-2 to TRBJ2-2; D unresolved. The CDR3 is made up of 13 amino acids. Germline assignment: CDR1 SGHTA and CDR2 FQGNSA. Trimming left V 0 bases short and J 6 bases short, with 5 bases between. The CDR3 loop is CASSLAVAGELFF. The CDR3 coding sequence is TGTGCCAGCAGCTTAGCGGTTGCCGGGGAGCTGTTTTTT.

This clonotype has ten or more counts. The chain combines TRBV12-3 or TRBV12-4 with TRBJ2-3; D unclear. Between the trimmed V and J ends, which lost 7 bases and 5 bases, there was a span of 7 bases. The CDR3 contains 11 residues. For the CDR3, the DNA is TGTGCCAGCAATCATAGAGATACGCAGTATTTT. Translated, it gives CASNHRDTQYF.

This clonotype was detected many times. The J gene is TRBJ2-7, the V gene TRBV20-1, with 9 bases matching TRBD2. V was clipped by 5 bases and J by 4 bases; unmatched bases: 9. The V gene's germline CDR1 is DFQATT and CDR2 SNEGSKA (reference sequence). This CDR3 is 14 amino acids long. This CDR3 reads CSAPDLAGGYEQYF. As DNA, the CDR3 is TGCAGTGCTCCCGACCTGGCGGGAGGGTACGAGCAGTACTTC.